The 27 T cell receptor beta chains in this list originate from one sample, sequenced in a study of blood T cell repertoires in COVID-19 (dated by TCRdb to 2018 to 2021). The library was made by the immunoSEQ multiplex PCR assay. TCRdb re-hosts the immuneACCESS table, in-frame sequences only. Its copies lack some clones; in the studies checked, an unresolved V gene accounts for under half of them, and the cause for the rest is not known. For this sample there are 210,000 or so clones; roughly 90% appear just once. The ten top clones hold around 2.8% of the sample. The sequenced material came from peripheral blood. The receptor set was obtained from a woman aged 55-69 years with acute or convalescent COVID-19.

The chain combines TRBV6-6 with TRBJ2-5, with D unresolved. V shed 0 bases and J shed 5 bases, with 13 bases lying between them. The CDR3 extends over 15 amino acids. In germline, CDR1 is MNHNY, CDR2 SVGAGI (reference sequence). The DNA for the CDR3 is TGTGCCAGCAGTTACTCGAATCAGGTGGTGGAGACCCAGTACTTC. Translated: CASSYSNQVVETQYF.

This chain connects TRBV5-4 to TRBJ1-2; D call uncertain. Germline loops: CDR1 SGHNT, CDR2 YYREEE (reference sequence). The CDR3 runs to 15 residues. Trimming stripped 2 bases from V and 4 bases from J, with 15 bases between. CDR3 in DNA: TGTGCCAGCAGCTTACTGTCTTCCGAAGTCTATGGCTACACCTTC. Translation gives CASSLLSSEVYGYTF.

This clone was detected once. V gene TRBV4-3 combines with J gene TRBJ2-1, with 12 bases identical to TRBD2. The CDR3 loop spans 17 amino acids. Germline V CDR1 and CDR2: LGHNA, YSLEER. With V trimmed by 5 bases and J by 0 bases, 5 bases remained unmatched. The CDR3 bases are TGCGCCAGCAGCACCAGGACTAGCGGGAACTCCTACAATGAGCAGTTCTTC. This codes for CASSTRTSGNSYNEQFF.

The rearrangement links TRBV19 to TRBJ2-5; 7 bases align to TRBD1. V shed 6 bases and J 2 bases; nucleotides not matched to a gene: 6. The length of the CDR3 is 14 residues. Germline V gives CDR1 LNHDA, CDR2 SQIVND (reference sequence). CDR3 in amino acids: CASRTGKNQETQYF. CDR3 bases: TGTGCCAGTAGGACAGGGAAGAATCAAGAGACCCAGTACTTC.

The chain recombines TRBV6-5 with TRBJ1-1; the match to TRBD1 covers 11 bases. The CDR3 is 15 amino acids. Germline CDR1 and CDR2: MNHEY and SVGAGI. V dropped 6 bases and J dropped 5; count of bases not matched to a gene: 8. The CDR3 loop is CASRRRTGGGTEAFF. CDR3 nucleotide sequence: TGTGCCAGCAGGAGACGGACAGGGGGCGGAACTGAAGCTTTCTTT.

V gene TRBV28 combines with J gene TRBJ2-7; 10 positions agree with TRBD2. The CDR3 totals 16 residues. Per germline, CDR1 MDHEN and CDR2 SYDVKM. Trimming cost V 5 bases and J 2 bases; bases outside gene matches: 9. As DNA, the CDR3 is TGTGCCAGCAGTCTCCTGGGTAGCGGGAGGACCTACGAGCAGTACTTC. Residues: CASSLLGSGRTYEQYF.

The chain has TRBV7-2 and TRBJ1-4; 10 bases agree with TRBD1. The junction had 11 bases not matched to a gene; V was cut back by 6 bases and J by 7 bases. The CDR3 covers 16 residues. Per the germline V gene, CDR1 is SGHTA and CDR2 is FQGNSA. The DNA of the CDR3 is TGTGCCAGCAGTGAAAGTTACGGGACAGGGGTTGAAAAACTGTTTTTT. Translation gives CASSESYGTGVEKLFF.

The sample holds a few counts of this clone. The chain has TRBV7-2 and TRBJ2-7; D call uncertain. Germline V gives CDR1 SGHTA, CDR2 FQGNSA. CDR3 length: 14 amino acids. V dropped 1 base and J dropped 5 bases, with 12 bases sitting between them. CDR3 nucleotides: TGTGCCAGCAGCTTAGGAGAGAGATTCCACGAGCAGTACTTC. Its protein is CASSLGERFHEQYF.

Only a few counts were recorded for this clone. This rearrangement joins TRBV5-1 to TRBJ1-1; TRBD1 matches at 8 bases. V trimming: 0 bases; J trimming: 0 bases; junction bases outside the gene matches: 4. Germline lookup yields CDR1 SGHRS and CDR2 YFSETQ. This CDR3 has 16 amino acids. CDR3 amino acids: CASSLEAGGMNTEAFF. The CDR3 DNA reads TGCGCCAGCAGCTTGGAGGCAGGGGGCATGAACACTGAAGCTTTCTTT.

The CDR3 nucleotides read TGTGCCAGCAGCCCCTACGGGAGTCAAGAGACCCAGTACTTC. Its translation is CASSPYGSQETQYF. V gene TRBV7-2 combines with J gene TRBJ2-5, with D tentatively TRBD2 (6 bases). V dropped 5 bases and J dropped 2 bases, with 12 bases sitting between them. Per germline, CDR1 SGHTA and CDR2 FQGNSA. CDR3 length: 14 residues.

V is TRBV7-2 and J is TRBJ1-2, with 11 nucleotides matching TRBD1. The germline CDR1 and CDR2 sequences are SGHTA and FQGNSA. This CDR3 has 17 amino acids. V gave up 4 bases and J gave up 4 bases; unmatched junction bases: 11. CDR3 amino acids: CASSSGTGGKYSYGYTF. In DNA form, the CDR3 reads TGTGCCAGCAGCTCCGGGACAGGGGGGAAGTACTCCTATGGCTACACCTTC.

The CDR3 sequence: CASSRTAGSYEQYF. Written as DNA, the CDR3 is TGTGCCAGCAGTCGAACGGCGGGCTCCTACGAGCAGTACTTC. The J gene is TRBJ2-7, the V gene TRBV28, with D possibly being TRBD2 (5 bases). This CDR3 is 14 amino acids long. The germline V and J ends were trimmed by 5 bases and 0 bases, with 11 bases remaining between them. Germline V gives CDR1 MDHEN, CDR2 SYDVKM. The entire variable domain, with the rest obtained from reference TRBV28 and TRBJ2-7, is as follows: DVKVTQSSRYLVKRTGEKVFLECVQDMDHENMFWYRQDPGLGLRLIYFSYDVKMKEKGDIPEGYSVSREKKERFSLILESASTNQTSMYLCASSRTAGSYEQYFGPGTRLTVT.

The chain is built from TRBV10-3 and TRBJ1-1, with TRBD1 matching 8 bases. The V gene's germline CDR1 is ENHRY and CDR2 SYGVKD. The CDR3 length is 18 residues. After removal of 3 bases from V and 0 bases from J, the junction contained 12 bases not matched to a gene. CDR3 loop: CAISDGNRGGFMNTEAFF. In DNA, the CDR3 is TGTGCCATCAGTGACGGAAACAGGGGGGGTTTCATGAACACTGAAGCTTTCTTT.

This clone was seen once. The rearrangement joins TRBV18 to TRBJ2-5, with D unclear. CDR1 KGHSH and CDR2 LQKENI come from the germline V gene. Trimming shortened V by 4 bases and J by 1 base, and 10 bases separated the two germline ends. The CDR3 runs to 14 residues. The CDR3 here is CASSRGTGQETQYF. For the CDR3, the DNA is TGTGCCAGCTCACGAGGAACCGGCCAAGAGACCCAGTACTTC. Variable domain in full (rest from reference TRBV18 and TRBJ2-5): NAGVMQNPRHLVRRRGQEARLRCSPMKGHSHVYWYRQLPEEGLKFMVYLQKENIIDESGMPKERFSAEFPKEGPSILRIQQVVRGDSAAYFCASSRGTGQETQYFGPGTRLLVL.

The V gene is TRBV19, the J gene TRBJ1-2, with a tentative D call TRBD1 (6 bases). Trimming removed 4 bases at V and 2 bases at J, with 11 bases between. Per germline, CDR1 LNHDA and CDR2 SQIVND (reference sequence). The CDR3 has 14 amino acids. CDR3 sequence (DNA): TGTGCCAGTAGTAACGACAGGAGGAACTATGGCTACACCTTC. Amino acids: CASSNDRRNYGYTF.

The chain has TRBV19 and TRBJ1-1, with D unclear. The germline gives CDR1 LNHDA, CDR2 SQIVND (reference sequence). The CDR3 consists of 14 residues. V dropped 1 base and J dropped 1 base, with 7 bases sitting between them. The CDR3, as DNA: TGTGCCAGTAGTATAGTGACACAGAACACTGAAGCTTTCTTT. It codes for CASSIVTQNTEAFF.

The chain recombines TRBV28 with TRBJ1-1; no reliable D call. The germline V and J ends were trimmed by 6 bases and 3 bases, with 14 bases remaining between them. CDR3 length equals 14 residues. The germline V gene has CDR1 MDHEN and CDR2 SYDVKM. CDR3 loop: CASRRLTTYTEAFF. In nucleotides, the CDR3 is TGTGCCAGCAGGAGACTTACGACTTACACTGAAGCTTTCTTT.

This clone showed up just once. The rearrangement uses TRBV9 and TRBJ1-1; 11 positions match TRBD1. The CDR3 has 18 residues. From germline, CDR1 is SGDLS and CDR2 YYNGEE. The V segment lost 4 bases and the J segment 2 bases; nucleotides outside the gene matches: 13. CDR3 amino acids: CASSPPGTGGLYNTEAFF. DNA of the CDR3: TGTGCCAGCAGCCCTCCCGGGACAGGGGGTTTGTATAACACTGAAGCTTTCTTT.

This chain joins TRBV2 and TRBJ2-3; D is possibly TRBD1 (6 bases). V lost 7 bases and J 5 bases, leaving 16 bases between the germline ends. CDR1 is SNHLY, CDR2 FYNNEI, per germline. This CDR3 is built from 14 residues. The CDR3 DNA sequence: TGTGCCAGCATTCCAGGGGTTAGTCGAGATACGCAGTATTTT. Translation: CASIPGVSRDTQYF.

The chain recombines TRBV5-1 with TRBJ2-4, with 7 bases lining up with TRBD2. This CDR3 comprises 15 residues. The germline V gene has CDR1 SGHRS and CDR2 YFSETQ. The V and J ends lost 0 bases and 7 bases, in that order; junction bases with no gene match: 7. The CDR3 spells CASSLGSSGTNIQYF. The CDR3 DNA reads TGCGCCAGCAGCTTGGGATCCAGCGGGACGAACATTCAGTACTTC.

This chain connects TRBV6-5 to TRBJ1-5; D call uncertain. The CDR3 contains 12 residues. CDR1 and CDR2 from the germline V gene are MNHEY and SVGAGI. Trimming removed 10 bases at V and 4 bases at J, with 11 bases between. The CDR3, as DNA: TGTGCCACCAACACGCCGAATCAGCCCCAGCATTTT. It encodes CATNTPNQPQHF.

The V gene is TRBV5-1, the J gene TRBJ2-2; the match to TRBD1 covers 9 bases. The CDR3 is made up of 15 amino acids. Trimming at V came to 4 bases and at J to 3 bases, leaving 4 bases not matched to a gene. Germline loops: CDR1 SGHRS, CDR2 YFSETQ. The CDR3 loop is CASSTGQGDTGELFF. The CDR3 DNA is TGCGCCAGCAGCACGGGACAGGGCGACACCGGGGAGCTGTTTTTT.

V is TRBV29-1 and J is TRBJ2-5, with D tentatively TRBD2 (5 bases). Germline-derived CDR1 and CDR2 are SQVTM and ANQGSEA. The CDR3 has 14 amino acids. V lost 7 bases to trimming and J lost 6 bases, with 21 bases between them. The CDR3 here is CSAIRGSGGKTQYF. The DNA for the CDR3 is TGCAGCGCTATCCGCGGAAGCGGTGGAAAGACCCAGTACTTC.

The rearrangement joins TRBV2 to TRBJ1-5; possibly TRBD1 for D (5 bases). Trimming pared 7 bases from V and 3 bases from J, leaving 10 bases between. This CDR3 has 13 residues. Germline V lookup: CDR1 SNHLY, CDR2 FYNNEI. This CDR3 is CASKRTNNQPQHF. The CDR3 DNA is TGTGCCAGCAAACGGACAAACAATCAGCCCCAGCATTTT.

The rearrangement links TRBV2 to TRBJ2-5; TRBD2 is a possible D gene (6 bases). The V gene's germline CDR1 is SNHLY and CDR2 FYNNEI. This CDR3 spans 13 amino acids. V was pared by 6 bases and J by 7 bases, with 15 bases between. The CDR3 spells CASSAEGAGTQYF. CDR3 in DNA: TGTGCCAGCAGCGCGGAGGGAGCAGGGACCCAGTACTTC.

The chain combines TRBV2 with TRBJ2-5; 13 bases align to TRBD2. V lost 0 bases to trimming and J lost 4 bases; unmatched junction nucleotides: 2. Germline V gene sequence: CDR1 SNHLY, CDR2 FYNNEI. The CDR3 sequence is 16 residues long. CDR3 sequence (DNA): TGTGCCAGCAGTGAAGCGGGACTAGCGGGAAGAGAGACCCAGTACTTC. Amino acid sequence: CASSEAGLAGRETQYF.

This clone was observed a few times. V is TRBV7-2 and J is TRBJ1-5; TRBD1 aligns across 12 bases. The CDR3 is 17 amino acids. Germline lookup yields CDR1 SGHTA and CDR2 FQGNSA. V was pared by 5 bases and J by 3 bases, with 8 bases of the junction left unmatched. CDR3 in DNA: TGTGCCAGCAGCCCCTTGGGGACAGGGGGCTCCAATCAGCCCCAGCATTTT. Its translation: CASSPLGTGGSNQPQHF. The full variable domain, its missing parts supplied by reference TRBV7-2 and TRBJ1-5, is GAGVSQSPSNKVTEKGKDVELRCDPISGHTALYWYRQSLGQGLEFLIYFQGNSAPDKSGLPSDRFSAERTGGSVSTLTIQRTQQEDSAVYLCASSPLGTGGSNQPQHFGDGTRLSIL.